The text below deals with one TCR beta chain. No antigen is known for it. The data originate from a study of T cell responses to AZD1222 COVID-19 vaccine. Study results and limitations: The study found vaccine-associated CD4 TCRs spanning spike, dominant at 160-218 and 743-854. Just a handful of AZD1222 recipients were seropositive at baseline. Nearly half of spike-specific TCRs reportedly target unmutated variant regions. Clonal diversity was possibly underestimated, and the donors were mostly white British, with more females.

The protocol was immunoSEQ multiplex PCR, while the TCRdb copy is restricted to in-frame clones and leaves out a portion. The table records some 180,000 clones, more than 85% of them present only once. The clonotype comes from an adult who received the AZD1222 COVID-19 vaccine. Sequences were derived from peripheral blood, sampled 28 days after the second AZD1222 dose.

CDR3 nucleotide sequence: TGTGCCAGCAGCCAAGCGATCGGACTAGCAAGCGAGCAGTACTTC. Its protein is CASSQAIGLASEQYF. The V gene is TRBV14, the J gene TRBJ2-7, with 8 bases aligning to TRBD2. Germline V lookup: CDR1 SGHDN, CDR2 FVKESK. V gave up 1 base and J gave up 6 bases; unmatched junction bases: 8. The CDR3 runs to 15 residues.